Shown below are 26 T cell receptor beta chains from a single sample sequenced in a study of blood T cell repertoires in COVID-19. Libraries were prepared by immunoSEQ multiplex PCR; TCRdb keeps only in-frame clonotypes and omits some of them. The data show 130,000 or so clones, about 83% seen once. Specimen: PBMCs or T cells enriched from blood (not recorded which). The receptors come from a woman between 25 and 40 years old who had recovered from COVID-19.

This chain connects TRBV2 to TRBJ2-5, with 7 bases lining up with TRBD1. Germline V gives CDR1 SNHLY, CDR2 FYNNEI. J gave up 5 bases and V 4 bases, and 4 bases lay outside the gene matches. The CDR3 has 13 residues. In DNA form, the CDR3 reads TGTGCCAGCAGTGCGACAGGGCAGGAGACCCAGTACTTC. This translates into CASSATGQETQYF.

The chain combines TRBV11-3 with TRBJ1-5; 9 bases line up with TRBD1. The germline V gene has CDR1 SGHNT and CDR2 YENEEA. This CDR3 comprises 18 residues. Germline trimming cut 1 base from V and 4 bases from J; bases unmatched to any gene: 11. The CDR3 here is CASSLGRGGQGTNQPQHF. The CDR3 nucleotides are TGTGCCAGCAGCTTAGGAAGAGGCGGACAGGGGACAAATCAGCCCCAGCATTTT.

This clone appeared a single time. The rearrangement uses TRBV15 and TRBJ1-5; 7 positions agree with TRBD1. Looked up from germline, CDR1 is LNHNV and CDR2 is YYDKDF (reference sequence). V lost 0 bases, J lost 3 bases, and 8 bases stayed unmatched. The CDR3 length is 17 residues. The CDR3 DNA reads TGTGCCACCAGCAGAGACTTGCCGGGACAGAACAATCAGCCCCAGCATTTT. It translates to CATSRDLPGQNNQPQHF.

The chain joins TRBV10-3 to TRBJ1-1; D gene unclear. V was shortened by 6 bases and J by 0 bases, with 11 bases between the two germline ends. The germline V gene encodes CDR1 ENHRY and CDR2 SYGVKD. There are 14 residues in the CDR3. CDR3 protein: CAISSRSMNTEAFF. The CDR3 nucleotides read TGTGCCATCAGCTCCCGGTCGATGAACACTGAAGCTTTCTTT.

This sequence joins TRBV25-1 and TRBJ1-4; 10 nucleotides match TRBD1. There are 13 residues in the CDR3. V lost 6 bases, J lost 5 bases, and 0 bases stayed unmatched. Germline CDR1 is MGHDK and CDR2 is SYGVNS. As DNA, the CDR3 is TGTGCCAGCAGGGGACAGGGGAATGAAAAACTGTTTTTT. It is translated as CASRGQGNEKLFF.

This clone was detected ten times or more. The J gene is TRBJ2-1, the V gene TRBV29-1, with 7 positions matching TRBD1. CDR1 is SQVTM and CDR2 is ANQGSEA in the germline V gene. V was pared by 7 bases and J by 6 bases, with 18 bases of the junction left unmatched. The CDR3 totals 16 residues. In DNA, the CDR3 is TGCAGCGCCCACCGACAGGGAAACGTAAAGGGCAATGAGCAGTTCTTC. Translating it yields CSAHRQGNVKGNEQFF.

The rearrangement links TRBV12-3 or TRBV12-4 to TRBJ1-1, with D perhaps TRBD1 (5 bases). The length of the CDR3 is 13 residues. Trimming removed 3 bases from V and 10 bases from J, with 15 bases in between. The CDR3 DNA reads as TGTGCCAGCAGTTTGATTGAGAAGGGGATAGCTTTCTTT. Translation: CASSLIEKGIAFF.

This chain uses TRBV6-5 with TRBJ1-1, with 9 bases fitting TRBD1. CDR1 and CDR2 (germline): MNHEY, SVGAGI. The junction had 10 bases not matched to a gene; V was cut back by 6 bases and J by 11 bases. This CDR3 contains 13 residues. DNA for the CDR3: TGTGCCAGCAGGAATGGACAGGGGAATAGGGCTTTCTTT. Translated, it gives CASRNGQGNRAFF.

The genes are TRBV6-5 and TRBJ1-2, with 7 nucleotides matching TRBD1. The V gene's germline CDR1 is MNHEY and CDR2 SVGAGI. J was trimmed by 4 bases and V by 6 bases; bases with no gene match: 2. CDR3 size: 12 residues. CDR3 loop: CASRQGSYGYTF. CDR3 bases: TGTGCCAGCAGACAGGGGAGCTATGGCTACACCTTC.

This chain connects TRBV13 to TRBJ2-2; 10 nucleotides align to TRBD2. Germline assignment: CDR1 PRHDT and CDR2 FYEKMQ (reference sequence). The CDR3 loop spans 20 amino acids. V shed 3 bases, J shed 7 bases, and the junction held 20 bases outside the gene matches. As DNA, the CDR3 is TGTGCCAGCAGCTTTTGGGACCGAAGGCTAGCGGGAGTCTTAGGCGGGGAGCTGTTTTTT. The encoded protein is CASSFWDRRLAGVLGGELFF.

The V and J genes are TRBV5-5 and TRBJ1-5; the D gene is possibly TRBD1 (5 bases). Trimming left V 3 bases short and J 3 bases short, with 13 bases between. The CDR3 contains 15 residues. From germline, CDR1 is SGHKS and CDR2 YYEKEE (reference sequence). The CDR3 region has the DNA TGTGCCAGCAGCTCTATTGGGGGGATCAATCAGCCCCAGCATTTT. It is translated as CASSSIGGINQPQHF.

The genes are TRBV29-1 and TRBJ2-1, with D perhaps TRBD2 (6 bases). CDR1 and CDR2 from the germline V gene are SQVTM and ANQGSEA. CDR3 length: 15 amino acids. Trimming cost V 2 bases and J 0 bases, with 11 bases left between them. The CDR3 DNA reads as TGCAGCGTTGAATTTAGGGACTTCTCCTACAATGAGCAGTTCTTC. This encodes CSVEFRDFSYNEQFF.

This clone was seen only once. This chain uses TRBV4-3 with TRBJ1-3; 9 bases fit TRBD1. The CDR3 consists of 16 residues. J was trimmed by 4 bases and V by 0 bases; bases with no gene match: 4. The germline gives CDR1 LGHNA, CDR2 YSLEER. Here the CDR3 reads CASSQDPGTGGNTIYF. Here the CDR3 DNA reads TGCGCCAGCAGCCAAGACCCCGGGACAGGGGGAAACACCATATATTTT.

In DNA, the CDR3 is TGTGCCAGTACAGTGACAGGTGCTAATGAAAAACTGTTTTTT. It specifies CASTVTGANEKLFF. The chain links TRBV19 to TRBJ1-4, with D perhaps TRBD1 (6 bases). With 7 bases removed from V and 3 bases from J, the gap between germline ends came to 12 bases. From germline, CDR1 is LNHDA and CDR2 SQIVND (reference sequence). The CDR3 totals 14 residues.

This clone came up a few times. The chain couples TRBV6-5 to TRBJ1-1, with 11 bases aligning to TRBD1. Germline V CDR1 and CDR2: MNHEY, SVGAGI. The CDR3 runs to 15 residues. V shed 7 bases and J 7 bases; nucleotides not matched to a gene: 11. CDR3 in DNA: TGTGCCAGCACCCTCAGGTCGGGACAGGGGGGTGAAGCTTTCTTT. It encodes CASTLRSGQGGEAFF.

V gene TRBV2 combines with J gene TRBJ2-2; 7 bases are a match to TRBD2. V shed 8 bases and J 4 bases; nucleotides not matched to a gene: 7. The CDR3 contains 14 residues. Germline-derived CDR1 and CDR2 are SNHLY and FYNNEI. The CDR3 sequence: CASRGESGTGELFF. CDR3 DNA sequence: TGTGCCAGCCGGGGGGAGTCGGGCACCGGGGAGCTGTTTTTT. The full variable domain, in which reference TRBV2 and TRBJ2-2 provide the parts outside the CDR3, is EPEVTQTPSHQVTQMGQEVILRCVPISNHLYFYWYRQILGQKVEFLVSFYNNEISEKSEIFDDQFSVERPDGSNFTLKIRSTKLEDSAMYFCASRGESGTGELFFGEGSRLTVL.

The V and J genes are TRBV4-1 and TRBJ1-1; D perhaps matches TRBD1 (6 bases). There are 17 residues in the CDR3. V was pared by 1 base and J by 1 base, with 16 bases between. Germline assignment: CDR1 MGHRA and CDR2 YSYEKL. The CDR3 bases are TGCGCCAGCAGCCAAGGGCCAGTGGGACATCCGAACACTGAAGCTTTCTTT. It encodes CASSQGPVGHPNTEAFF.

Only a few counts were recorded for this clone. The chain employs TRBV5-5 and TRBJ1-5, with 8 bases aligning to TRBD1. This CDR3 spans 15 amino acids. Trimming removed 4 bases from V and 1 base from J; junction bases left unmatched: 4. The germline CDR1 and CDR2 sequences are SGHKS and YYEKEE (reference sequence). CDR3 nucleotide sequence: TGTGCCAGCAGCAGAGGACAGGGAAGCAATCAGCCCCAGCATTTT. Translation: CASSRGQGSNQPQHF.

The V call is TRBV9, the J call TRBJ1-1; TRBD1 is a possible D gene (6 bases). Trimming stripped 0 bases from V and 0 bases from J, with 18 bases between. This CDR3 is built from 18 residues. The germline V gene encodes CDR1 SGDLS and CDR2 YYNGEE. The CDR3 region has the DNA TGTGCCAGCAGCGTAGACCGTCTCCTGTGGGGGCTGAACACTGAAGCTTTCTTT. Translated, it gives CASSVDRLLWGLNTEAFF.

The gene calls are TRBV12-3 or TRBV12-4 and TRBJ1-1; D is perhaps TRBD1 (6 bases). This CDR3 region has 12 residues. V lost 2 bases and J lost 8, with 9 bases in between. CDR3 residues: CASSLMGAEAFF. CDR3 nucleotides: TGTGCCAGCAGTTTAATGGGGGCCGAAGCTTTCTTT.

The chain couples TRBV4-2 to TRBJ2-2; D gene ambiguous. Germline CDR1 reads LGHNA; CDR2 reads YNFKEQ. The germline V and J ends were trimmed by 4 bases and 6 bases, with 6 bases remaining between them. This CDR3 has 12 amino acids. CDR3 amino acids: CASSRVSGELFF. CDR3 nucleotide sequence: TGTGCCAGCAGCCGAGTTTCCGGGGAGCTGTTTTTT.

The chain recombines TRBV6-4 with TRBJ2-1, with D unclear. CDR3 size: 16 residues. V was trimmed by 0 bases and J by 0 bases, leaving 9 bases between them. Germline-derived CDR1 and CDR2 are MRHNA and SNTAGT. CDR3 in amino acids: CASSDSRRISYNEQFF. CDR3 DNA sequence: TGTGCCAGCAGTGACTCGAGGCGCATCTCCTACAATGAGCAGTTCTTC.

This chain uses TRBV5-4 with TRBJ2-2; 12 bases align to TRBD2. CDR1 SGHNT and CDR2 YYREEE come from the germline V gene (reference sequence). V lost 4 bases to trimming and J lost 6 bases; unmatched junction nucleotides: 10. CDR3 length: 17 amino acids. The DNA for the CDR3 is TGTGCCAGCAGCCCCCCTAGCGGGAGGGACCGCGCCGGGGAGCTGTTTTTT. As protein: CASSPPSGRDRAGELFF.

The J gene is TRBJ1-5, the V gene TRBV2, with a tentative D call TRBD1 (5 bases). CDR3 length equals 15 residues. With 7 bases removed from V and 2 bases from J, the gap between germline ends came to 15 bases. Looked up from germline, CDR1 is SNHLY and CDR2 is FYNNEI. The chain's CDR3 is CASNLDRLRNQPQHF. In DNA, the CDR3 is TGTGCCAGCAACCTTGACAGATTGCGCAATCAGCCCCAGCATTTT.

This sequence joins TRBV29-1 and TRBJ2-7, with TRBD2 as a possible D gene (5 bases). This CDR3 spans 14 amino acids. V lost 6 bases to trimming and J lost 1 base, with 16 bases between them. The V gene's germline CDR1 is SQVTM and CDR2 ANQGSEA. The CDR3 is CSVETRVGSYEQYF. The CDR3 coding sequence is TGCAGCGTCGAAACTAGGGTCGGGTCCTACGAGCAGTACTTC.

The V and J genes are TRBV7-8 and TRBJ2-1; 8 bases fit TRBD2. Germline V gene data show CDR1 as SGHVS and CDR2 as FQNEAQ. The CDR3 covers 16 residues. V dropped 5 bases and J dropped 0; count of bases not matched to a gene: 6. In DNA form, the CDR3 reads TGTGCCAGCAGCCCCAAGCGGGAGAGCTCCTACAATGAGCAGTTCTTC. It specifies CASSPKRESSYNEQFF.